One and the same sample provided the 9 T cell receptor beta chains below, sequenced in a study of cytomegalovirus exposure and HLA in healthy donors. Repertoires were generated with immunoSEQ multiplex PCR, while TCRdb's copy carries only in-frame clones and drops some. The data show over 150,000 clones, approximately 89% seen once. Sequencing input: PBMCs. These receptors were obtained from a man between 18 and 35 years old in good health and CMV-seropositive.

A remark on this clone: An end of the junction differs from the germline gene, which may be a read error. J is TRBJ2-7 and V is TRBV6-1, with 9 positions matching TRBD1. Germline V lookup: CDR1 MNHNS, CDR2 SASEGT. The CDR3 spans 17 residues. The DNA of the CDR3 is TGTGCCAGCAGCGAAGGCACTAGGACAGGGGATCTCTACGAGCAGTACTTC. This sequence encodes CASSEGTRTGDLYEQYF.

As DNA, the CDR3 is TGTGCCAGCAGCGTAGGGCTAGCCGCCACAGATACGCAGTATTTT. Residues: CASSVGLAATDTQYF. The V gene is TRBV9, the J gene TRBJ2-3, with D possibly matching TRBD2 (5 bases). The CDR3 has 15 residues. V was cut by 0 bases and J by 2 bases, with 10 bases left in between. The germline gives CDR1 SGDLS, CDR2 YYNGEE.

CDR3 protein: CASSLEGTSRYNEQFF. CDR3 DNA: TGTGCCAGCAGTTTAGAAGGGACTAGCCGATACAATGAGCAGTTCTTC. The chain combines TRBV28 with TRBJ2-1, with 9 bases aligning to TRBD2. In germline, CDR1 is MDHEN, CDR2 SYDVKM. V trimming: 2 bases; J trimming: 4 bases; junction bases outside the gene matches: 6. This CDR3 has 16 residues.

The V and J genes are TRBV7-2 and TRBJ2-5; 7 nucleotides align to TRBD1. The CDR3 has 15 residues. V lost 5 bases and J lost 5; bases outside the gene matches: 11. Germline-derived CDR1 and CDR2 are SGHTA and FQGNSA. The CDR3 coding sequence is TGTGCCAGCAGCGACCTACAGGGGAAGAGGGAGACCCAGTACTTC. The encoded protein is CASSDLQGKRETQYF.

This chain joins TRBV27 and TRBJ1-5; tentative D call: TRBD1 (5 bases). Germline lookup yields CDR1 MNHEY and CDR2 SMNVEV (reference sequence). The CDR3 runs 14 residues. The V end was cut by 1 base, the J end by 5 bases, with 9 bases between. The chain's CDR3 is CASSLWGGDQPQHF. The CDR3 DNA reads TGTGCCAGCAGTTTATGGGGGGGGGATCAGCCCCAGCATTTT.

The chain couples TRBV30 to TRBJ2-7; a possible D gene is TRBD1 (5 bases). The length of the CDR3 is 12 residues. Germline CDR1 reads GTSNPN; CDR2 reads SVGIG (reference sequence). V dropped 2 bases and J dropped 3 bases, with 8 bases sitting between them. CDR3 in amino acids: CAWSLQGYEQYF. Written as DNA, the CDR3 is TGTGCCTGGAGTCTCCAGGGCTACGAGCAGTACTTC.

V and J are TRBV30 and TRBJ1-1; 9 bases agree with TRBD1. After removal of 4 bases from V and 3 bases from J, the junction contained 9 bases not matched to a gene. The CDR3 loop spans 15 amino acids. CDR1 is GTSNPN, CDR2 SVGIG, per germline (reference sequence). The CDR3, as DNA: TGTGCCTGGAAGGGGACAGGGAGTGCCTACACTGAAGCTTTCTTT. This codes for CAWKGTGSAYTEAFF.

The chain joins TRBV5-4 to TRBJ1-1, with D maybe TRBD1 (5 bases). Trimming stripped 4 bases from V and 0 bases from J, with 19 bases between. CDR3 length equals 17 residues. The germline V gene encodes CDR1 SGHNT and CDR2 YYREEE (reference sequence). CDR3 in DNA: TGTGCCAGCAGCCGCCTCGGGGGAGGCCCGTTGAACACTGAAGCTTTCTTT. Translating it yields CASSRLGGGPLNTEAFF.

The chain has TRBV28 and TRBJ1-1; possibly TRBD1 for D (5 bases). Germline V gene sequence: CDR1 MDHEN, CDR2 SYDVKM. The CDR3 is 15 amino acids. The V gene lost 2 bases and the J gene lost 4 bases, with 14 bases spanning the gap. The chain's CDR3 is CASSLLLGGGTEAFF. CDR3 in DNA: TGTGCCAGCAGTTTACTGCTGGGGGGGGGCACTGAAGCTTTCTTT.